Shown below are 21 T cell receptor beta chains from a single sample sequenced in a study of cytomegalovirus exposure and HLA in healthy donors. Primers: 60 Vbeta forward and 13 Jbeta reverse. Some clones are missing from TCRdb's copy, which holds only in-frame ones; the method was immunoSEQ multiplex PCR. This sample carries 95,000 to 150,000 clones, with roughly 1% going to the ten biggest clones. Sequencing was done on a sample of PBMCs. Source of these receptors: a man aged 18 to 30 in good health and CMV-seronegative.

This sequence joins TRBV2 and TRBJ2-7, with 10 bases matching TRBD1. CDR1 and CDR2 from the germline V gene are SNHLY and FYNNEI. The V and J ends lost 3 bases and 3 bases, in that order; junction bases with no gene match: 14. The CDR3 length is 18 residues. CDR3 DNA: TGTGCCAGCAGTGAGGAGACAGGGGGCTTCAGGGGGGACTACGAGCAGTACTTC. Protein sequence: CASSEETGGFRGDYEQYF.

This chain connects TRBV19 to TRBJ2-1, with D tentatively TRBD1 (6 bases). The V end lost 5 bases, the J end lost 8 bases, and 19 bases lay between the germline ends. Germline V gene data show CDR1 as LNHDA and CDR2 as SQIVND (reference sequence). The CDR3 runs to 15 residues. CDR3 sequence (DNA): TGTGCCAGTAGTCGAACCCGGGACACGACCGATGAGCAGTTCTTC. Its protein is CASSRTRDTTDEQFF.

The chain couples TRBV4-2 to TRBJ2-5, with 7 bases identical to TRBD2. This CDR3 comprises 16 residues. V gave up 5 bases and J gave up 0 bases; unmatched junction bases: 9. Germline lookup yields CDR1 LGHNA and CDR2 YNFKEQ. CDR3 in amino acids: CASSSLAGADQETQYF. For the CDR3, the DNA is TGTGCCAGCAGCTCTTTAGCGGGCGCCGACCAAGAGACCCAGTACTTC.

For the CDR3, the DNA is TGTGCCAGCAGCGACAGTCCGGACAGGGGAGGCGAGCAGTACTTC. Protein product: CASSDSPDRGGEQYF. This chain joins TRBV4-2 and TRBJ2-7, with 9 bases fitting TRBD1. The CDR3 has 15 residues. Per the germline V gene, CDR1 is LGHNA and CDR2 is YNFKEQ. After removal of 5 bases from V and 6 bases from J, the junction contained 11 bases not matched to a gene.

The chain employs TRBV29-1 and TRBJ1-2; D is unresolved. The V and J ends lost 5 bases and 1 base respectively, with 11 bases between them. Per germline, CDR1 SQVTM and CDR2 ANQGSEA. This CDR3 spans 13 amino acids. This CDR3 is CSVSREFNYGYTF. DNA for the CDR3: TGCAGCGTTTCGCGGGAATTTAACTATGGCTACACCTTC.

The chain has TRBV6-6 and TRBJ2-5, with TRBD2 matching 7 bases. The CDR3 loop spans 16 amino acids. After removal of 2 bases from V and 2 bases from J, the junction contained 8 bases not matched to a gene. Germline values: CDR1 MNHNY, CDR2 SVGAGI (reference sequence). This CDR3 reads CASSYASSSGQETQYF. Here the CDR3 DNA reads TGTGCCAGCAGTTACGCATCGTCTAGCGGACAAGAGACCCAGTACTTC.

This chain connects TRBV2 to TRBJ2-5; TRBD1 aligns across 9 bases. There are 15 residues in the CDR3. The V gene end was trimmed by 6 bases and the J gene end by 1 base; junction bases not matched to a gene: 6. Germline V gives CDR1 SNHLY, CDR2 FYNNEI. The CDR3 DNA follows: TGTGCCAGCAGCTGGGGACAGGGTGGCCAAGAGACCCAGTACTTC. This gives the protein CASSWGQGGQETQYF.

The V gene is TRBV29-1, the J gene TRBJ1-1, with 10 bases identical to TRBD1. V was pared by 1 base and J by 7 bases, with 9 bases of the junction left unmatched. CDR1 and CDR2 from the germline V gene are SQVTM and ANQGSEA. CDR3 length: 15 amino acids. CDR3 protein: CSVEGIRQGAGEAFF. In DNA form, the CDR3 reads TGCAGCGTTGAAGGGATCAGACAGGGGGCAGGTGAAGCTTTCTTT.

CDR3 coding DNA: TGTGCCAGCGCGGGGCCCACGGGGGGCCTTGGCGAAAAACTGTTTTTT. This encodes CASAGPTGGLGEKLFF. The chain has TRBV11-2 and TRBJ1-4; maybe TRBD1 (6 bases). This CDR3 is 16 amino acids long. Trimming pared 8 bases from V and 8 bases from J, leaving 24 bases between. Germline assignment: CDR1 SGHAT and CDR2 FQNNGV.

The chain is built from TRBV30 and TRBJ2-3, with TRBD2 matching over 8 bases. Germline-derived CDR1 and CDR2 are GTSNPN and SVGIG (reference sequence). This CDR3 spans 13 amino acids. After removal of 5 bases from V and 0 bases from J, the junction contained 1 base not matched to a gene. This CDR3 is CAWGTRSTDTQYF. CDR3 bases: TGTGCCTGGGGGACTAGAAGCACAGATACGCAGTATTTT.

The gene calls are TRBV30 and TRBJ2-7, with D possibly matching TRBD1 (5 bases). The CDR3 is 11 amino acids. Germline CDR1 GTSNPN, CDR2 SVGIG (reference sequence). The V end was cut by 8 bases, the J end by 3 bases, with 11 bases between. In DNA form, the CDR3 reads TGTGCCGGGGCCAGTAACTACGAGCAGTACTTC. It specifies CAGASNYEQYF.

The chain links TRBV4-1 to TRBJ1-5; D remains ambiguous. V lost 0 bases and J 4 bases, leaving 10 bases between the germline ends. CDR1 and CDR2 (germline): MGHRA, YSYEKL. The CDR3 has 15 amino acids. The CDR3 reads CASSQDLAGNQPQHF. The DNA of the CDR3 is TGCGCCAGCAGCCAAGATTTGGCAGGTAATCAGCCCCAGCATTTT.

The chain couples TRBV5-1 to TRBJ2-7; D is perhaps TRBD1 (5 bases). V dropped 6 bases and J dropped 0 bases, with 10 bases sitting between them. The CDR3 length is 13 residues. CDR1 is SGHRS, CDR2 YFSETQ, per germline. CDR3 in DNA: TGCGCCAGCAAAATGGACACCTCCTACGAGCAGTACTTC. As protein: CASKMDTSYEQYF.

The CDR3 region is CASSPWATRSGNTIYF. CDR3 nucleotide sequence: TGTGCCAGCAGTCCCTGGGCCACTCGCTCTGGAAACACCATATATTTT. The chain couples TRBV27 to TRBJ1-3; D unresolved. Germline CDR1 reads MNHEY; CDR2 reads SMNVEV (reference sequence). Trimming left V 5 bases short and J 0 bases short, with 14 bases between. The CDR3 runs to 16 residues.

The chain couples TRBV30 to TRBJ2-5; 7 bases map to TRBD2. Germline CDR1 and CDR2: GTSNPN and SVGIG (reference sequence). Trimming took 4 bases from V and 3 from J; bases not matched to a gene: 8. The CDR3 totals 14 residues. In DNA, the CDR3 is TGTGCCTGGAATTTTATGCTAGCGGAAGAGACCCAGTACTTC. Its translation is CAWNFMLAEETQYF.

The rearrangement links TRBV2 to TRBJ2-7, with TRBD1 matching 8 bases. Germline CDR1 reads SNHLY; CDR2 reads FYNNEI. The CDR3 consists of 14 residues. V was clipped by 6 bases and J by 3 bases; unmatched bases: 7. The CDR3 region has the DNA TGTGCCAGCAGCCCTGGACAGGGTAACTACGAGCAGTACTTC. Its protein is CASSPGQGNYEQYF.

The rearrangement links TRBV5-6 to TRBJ2-7, with 8 bases that match TRBD1. Per the germline V gene, CDR1 is SGHDT and CDR2 is YYEEEE. V shed 3 bases, J shed 4 bases, and the junction held 6 bases outside the gene matches. The CDR3 totals 14 residues. The CDR3 is CASSWRDRWYEQYF. DNA for the CDR3: TGTGCCAGCAGCTGGCGGGACAGGTGGTACGAGCAGTACTTC.

The chain has TRBV5-4 and TRBJ1-2; TRBD1 might be the D (6 bases). V was cut by 2 bases and J by 8 bases, with 13 bases left in between. Germline CDR1 SGHNT, CDR2 YYREEE (reference sequence). The CDR3 consists of 13 residues. The CDR3 spells CASSFGQGSGYTF. CDR3 bases: TGTGCCAGCAGCTTTGGCCAGGGGTCCGGCTACACCTTC. The full variable domain, completed using reference TRBV5-4 and TRBJ1-2, is ETGVTQSPTHLIKTRGQQVTLRCSSQSGHNTVSWYQQALGQGPQFIFQYYREEENGRGNFPPRFSGLQFPNYSSELNVNALELDDSALYLCASSFGQGSGYTFGSGTRLTVV.

V and J are TRBV30 and TRBJ1-2; D may be TRBD1 (6 bases). V shed 3 bases and J shed 3 bases, with 14 bases lying between them. The CDR3 spans 14 residues. CDR1 and CDR2 (germline): GTSNPN, SVGIG (reference sequence). As DNA, the CDR3 is TGTGCCTGGAGCCTACAGGGCACATACTATGGCTACACCTTC. As protein: CAWSLQGTYYGYTF.

The CDR3 DNA follows: TGTGCCAGCAGCCAAGAACGGGCCCGGGGTGAAAAACTGTTTTTT. Its protein product is CASSQERARGEKLFF. The chain has TRBV4-2 and TRBJ1-4; no reliable D call. V dropped 0 bases and J dropped 7 bases, with 12 bases sitting between them. The CDR3 has 15 amino acids. CDR1 is LGHNA and CDR2 is YNFKEQ in the germline V gene.

J is TRBJ2-7 and V is TRBV19; tentatively, D is TRBD1 (5 bases). Trimming took off 6 bases at V and 1 base at J, with 16 bases between the two ends. The germline V gene encodes CDR1 LNHDA and CDR2 SQIVND (reference sequence). The CDR3 is 15 amino acids. CDR3 residues: CASSPVQGVSYEQYF. DNA of the CDR3: TGTGCCAGTAGCCCCGTCCAGGGCGTATCCTACGAGCAGTACTTC.